The clone carrying this TCR beta chain occurred a few times. This sample is drawn from a study of spatial heterogeneity in lung cancer. Study as a whole: Sequenced were any available follow-up PBMC samples, which had been obtained a median of around two years after resection. Alpha-chain sequences were detected in numbers that were consistently lower than beta-chain sequences.

Single TCR cDNA molecules each had their own unique molecular identifier. A single record per CDR3 protein comes from TCRdb applying MiXCR to the 5' RACE reads. Seen here are over 40,000 distinct CDR3 sequences, roughly 10% observed once, and the top ten hold around 32%. Time point meaning: blood at routine non-recurrence follow-up after resection. V gave up 3 bases and J gave up 7 bases; unmatched junction bases: 7. The CDR3 runs to 14 residues. This rearrangement joins TRBV12-3 or TRBV12-4 to TRBJ2-5, with 8 bases aligning to TRBD1. The clonotype was recovered from a male donor with early-stage non-small cell lung cancer. The starting material was PBMCs, obtained at follow-up. CDR3 sequence reads: CASSFDRGAGTQYF. CDR3 nucleotide sequence: TGTGCCAGCAGTTTCGACAGGGGCGCCGGGACCCAGTACTTC.